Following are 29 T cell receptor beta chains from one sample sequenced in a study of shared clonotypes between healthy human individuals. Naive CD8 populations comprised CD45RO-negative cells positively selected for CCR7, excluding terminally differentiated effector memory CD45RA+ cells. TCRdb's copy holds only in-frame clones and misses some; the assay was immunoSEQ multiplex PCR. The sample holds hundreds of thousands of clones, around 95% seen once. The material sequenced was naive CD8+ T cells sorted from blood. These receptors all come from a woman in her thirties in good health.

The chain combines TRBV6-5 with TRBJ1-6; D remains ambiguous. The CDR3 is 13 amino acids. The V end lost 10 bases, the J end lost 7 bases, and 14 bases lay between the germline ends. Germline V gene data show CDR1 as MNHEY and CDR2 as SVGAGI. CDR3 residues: CATTAAGNSPLHF. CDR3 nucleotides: TGTGCCACTACGGCAGCGGGGAATTCACCCCTCCACTTT.

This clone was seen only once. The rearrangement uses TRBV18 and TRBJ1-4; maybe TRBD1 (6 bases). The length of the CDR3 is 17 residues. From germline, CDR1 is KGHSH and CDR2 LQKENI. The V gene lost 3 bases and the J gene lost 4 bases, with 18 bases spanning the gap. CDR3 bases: TGTGCCAGCTCACCGACCACCAGGACAGCCTTTAATGAAAAACTGTTTTTT. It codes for CASSPTTRTAFNEKLFF.

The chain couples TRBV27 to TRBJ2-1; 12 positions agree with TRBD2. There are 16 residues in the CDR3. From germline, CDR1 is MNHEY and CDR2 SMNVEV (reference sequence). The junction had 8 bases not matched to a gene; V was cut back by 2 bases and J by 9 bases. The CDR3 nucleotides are TGTGCCAGCAGTTTAATCCTAGCGGGAGGGCCCAGTGAGCAGTTCTTC. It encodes CASSLILAGGPSEQFF.

In nucleotides, the CDR3 is TGTGCCAGCAGTTACTCGACTAGCGGGAATCATGAGCAGTTCTTC. It encodes CASSYSTSGNHEQFF. The V gene is TRBV6-6, the J gene TRBJ2-1, with TRBD2 identical over 11 bases. V trimming: 0 bases; J trimming: 8 bases; junction bases outside the gene matches: 3. Germline assignment: CDR1 MNHNY and CDR2 SVGAGI (reference sequence). The CDR3 is made up of 15 amino acids.

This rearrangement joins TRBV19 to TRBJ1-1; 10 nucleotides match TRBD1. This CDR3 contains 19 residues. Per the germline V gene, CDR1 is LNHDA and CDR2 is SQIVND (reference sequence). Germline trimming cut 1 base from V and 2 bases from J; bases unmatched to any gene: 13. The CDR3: CASSIGVTGQGGRNTEAFF. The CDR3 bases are TGTGCCAGTAGTATAGGTGTTACCGGACAGGGGGGCCGCAACACTGAAGCTTTCTTT.

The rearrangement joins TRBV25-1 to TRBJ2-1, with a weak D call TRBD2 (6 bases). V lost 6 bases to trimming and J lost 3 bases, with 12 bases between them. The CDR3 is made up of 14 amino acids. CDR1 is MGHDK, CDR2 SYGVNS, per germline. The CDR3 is CASRSIGSYNEQFF. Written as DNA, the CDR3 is TGTGCCAGCAGGAGTATCGGGAGCTACAATGAGCAGTTCTTC.

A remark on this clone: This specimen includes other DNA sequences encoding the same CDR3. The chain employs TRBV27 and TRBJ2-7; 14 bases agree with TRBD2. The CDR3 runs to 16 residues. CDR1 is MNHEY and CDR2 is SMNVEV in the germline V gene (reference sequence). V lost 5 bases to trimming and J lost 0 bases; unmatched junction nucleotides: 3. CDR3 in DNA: TGTGCCAGCAGTCCTGGACTAGCGGGAGGCTCCTACGAGCAGTACTTC. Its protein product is CASSPGLAGGSYEQYF.

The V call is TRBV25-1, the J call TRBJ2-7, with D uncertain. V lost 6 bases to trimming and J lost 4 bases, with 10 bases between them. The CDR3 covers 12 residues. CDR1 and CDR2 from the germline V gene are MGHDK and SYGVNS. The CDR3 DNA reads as TGTGCCAGCAGCCTGCAGGCTTACGAGCAGTACTTC. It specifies CASSLQAYEQYF.

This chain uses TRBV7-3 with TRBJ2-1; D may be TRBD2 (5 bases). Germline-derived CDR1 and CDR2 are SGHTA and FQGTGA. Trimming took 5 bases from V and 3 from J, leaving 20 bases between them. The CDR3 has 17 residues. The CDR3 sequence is CASSPAAGAAYYNEQFF. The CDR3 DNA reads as TGTGCCAGCAGCCCCGCCGCTGGAGCGGCTTACTACAATGAGCAGTTCTTC.

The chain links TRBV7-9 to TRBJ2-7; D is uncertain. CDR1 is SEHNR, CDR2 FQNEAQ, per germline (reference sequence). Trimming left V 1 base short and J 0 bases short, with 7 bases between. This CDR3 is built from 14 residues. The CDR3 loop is CASSLGLFSYEQYF. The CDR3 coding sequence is TGTGCCAGCAGCTTAGGATTGTTCTCCTACGAGCAGTACTTC.

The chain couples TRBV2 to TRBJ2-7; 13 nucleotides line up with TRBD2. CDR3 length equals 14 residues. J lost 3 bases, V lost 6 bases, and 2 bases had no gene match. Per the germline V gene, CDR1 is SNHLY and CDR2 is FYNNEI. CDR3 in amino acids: CASRGLAGSYEQYF. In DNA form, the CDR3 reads TGTGCCAGCAGGGGACTAGCGGGAAGCTACGAGCAGTACTTC.

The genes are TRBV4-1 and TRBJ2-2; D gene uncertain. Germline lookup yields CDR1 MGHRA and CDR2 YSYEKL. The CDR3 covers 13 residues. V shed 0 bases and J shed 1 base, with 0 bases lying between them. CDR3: CASSQENTGELFF. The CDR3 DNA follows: TGCGCCAGCAGCCAAGAGAACACCGGGGAGCTGTTTTTT.

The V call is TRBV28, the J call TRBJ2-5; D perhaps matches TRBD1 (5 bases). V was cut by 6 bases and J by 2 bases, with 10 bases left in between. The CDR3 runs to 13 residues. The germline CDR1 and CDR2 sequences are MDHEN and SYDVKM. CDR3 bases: TGTGCCAGCAGCCTGACAGTTCAAGAGACCCAGTACTTC. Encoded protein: CASSLTVQETQYF.

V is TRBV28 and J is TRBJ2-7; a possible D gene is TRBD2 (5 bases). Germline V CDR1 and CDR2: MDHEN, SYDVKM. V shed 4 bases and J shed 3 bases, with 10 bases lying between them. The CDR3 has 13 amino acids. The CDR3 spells CASSSGIRYEQYF. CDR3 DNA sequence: TGTGCCAGCAGTTCGGGGATCCGCTACGAGCAGTACTTC.

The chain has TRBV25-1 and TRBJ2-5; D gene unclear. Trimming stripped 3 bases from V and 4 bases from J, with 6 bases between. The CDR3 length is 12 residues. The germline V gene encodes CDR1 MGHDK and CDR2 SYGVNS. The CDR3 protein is CASSDERETQYF. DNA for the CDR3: TGTGCCAGCAGTGATGAGAGAGAGACCCAGTACTTC.

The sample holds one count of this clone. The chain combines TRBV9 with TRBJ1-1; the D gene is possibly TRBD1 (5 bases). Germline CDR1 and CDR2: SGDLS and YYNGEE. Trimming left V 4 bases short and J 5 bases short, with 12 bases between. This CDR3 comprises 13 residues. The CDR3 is CASSQGGETEAFF. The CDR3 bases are TGTGCCAGCAGCCAGGGTGGGGAGACTGAAGCTTTCTTT.

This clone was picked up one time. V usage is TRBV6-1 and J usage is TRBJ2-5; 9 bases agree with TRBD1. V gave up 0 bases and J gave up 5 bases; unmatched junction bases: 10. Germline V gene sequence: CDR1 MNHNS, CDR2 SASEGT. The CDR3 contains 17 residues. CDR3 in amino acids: CASSEALFGTGTETQYF. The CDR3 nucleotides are TGTGCCAGCAGTGAAGCGCTTTTTGGGACAGGGACGGAGACCCAGTACTTC.

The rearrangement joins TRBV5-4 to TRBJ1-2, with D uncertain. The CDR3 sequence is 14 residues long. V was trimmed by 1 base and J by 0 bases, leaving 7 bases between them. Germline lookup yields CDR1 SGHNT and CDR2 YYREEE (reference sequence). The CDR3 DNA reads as TGTGCCAGCAGCTTGACCGGTTCTAACTATGGCTACACCTTC. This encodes CASSLTGSNYGYTF.

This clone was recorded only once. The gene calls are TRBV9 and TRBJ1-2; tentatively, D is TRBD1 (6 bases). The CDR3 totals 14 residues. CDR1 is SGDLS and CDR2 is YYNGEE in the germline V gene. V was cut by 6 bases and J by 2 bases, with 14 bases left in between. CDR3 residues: CASTPLDRNYGYTF. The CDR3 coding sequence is TGTGCCAGCACTCCCCTGGACAGAAACTATGGCTACACCTTC.

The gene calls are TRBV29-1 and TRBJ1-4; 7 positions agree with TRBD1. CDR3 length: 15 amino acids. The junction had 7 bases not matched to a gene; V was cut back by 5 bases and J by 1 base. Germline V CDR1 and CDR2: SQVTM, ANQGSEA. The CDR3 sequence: CSVPASGGTNEKLFF. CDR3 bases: TGCAGCGTTCCGGCATCAGGGGGAACTAATGAAAAACTGTTTTTT.

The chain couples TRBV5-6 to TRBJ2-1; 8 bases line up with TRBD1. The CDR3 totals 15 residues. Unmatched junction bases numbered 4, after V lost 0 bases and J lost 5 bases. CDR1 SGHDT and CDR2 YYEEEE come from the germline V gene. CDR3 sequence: CASSLARGPHNEQFF. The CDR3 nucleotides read TGTGCCAGCAGCTTGGCCAGGGGGCCCCACAATGAGCAGTTCTTC.

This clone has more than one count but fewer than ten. CDR3 in amino acids: CASESPLRTEAFF. The CDR3 region has the DNA TGTGCCAGCGAATCCCCATTACGAACTGAAGCTTTCTTT. The chain combines TRBV2 with TRBJ1-1, with D unresolved. The CDR3 contains 13 residues. V lost 8 bases and J 5 bases, leaving 15 bases between the germline ends. From germline, CDR1 is SNHLY and CDR2 FYNNEI.

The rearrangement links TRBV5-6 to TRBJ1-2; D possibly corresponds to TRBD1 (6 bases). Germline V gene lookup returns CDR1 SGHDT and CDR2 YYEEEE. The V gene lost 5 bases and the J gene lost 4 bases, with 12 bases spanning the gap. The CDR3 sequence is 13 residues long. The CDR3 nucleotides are TGTGCCAGCAGACCACAGGGCCTCTATGGCTACACCTTC. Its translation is CASRPQGLYGYTF.

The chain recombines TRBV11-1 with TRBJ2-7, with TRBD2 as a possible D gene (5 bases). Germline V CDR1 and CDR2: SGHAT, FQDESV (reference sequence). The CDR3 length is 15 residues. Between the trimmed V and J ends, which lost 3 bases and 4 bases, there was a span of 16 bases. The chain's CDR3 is CASSFVPAGGYEQYF. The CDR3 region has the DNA TGTGCCAGCAGCTTCGTACCAGCTGGAGGTTACGAGCAGTACTTC.

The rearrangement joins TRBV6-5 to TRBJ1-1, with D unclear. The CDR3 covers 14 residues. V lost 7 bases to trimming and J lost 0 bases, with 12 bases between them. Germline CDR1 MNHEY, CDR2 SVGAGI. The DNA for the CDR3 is TGTGCCAGCAACGTAGATGCGATGAACACTGAAGCTTTCTTT. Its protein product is CASNVDAMNTEAFF.

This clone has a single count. The CDR3 is CASSIVGTSDEQFF. In DNA, the CDR3 is TGTGCCAGTAGTATAGTGGGGACTAGCGATGAGCAGTTCTTC. J is TRBJ2-1 and V is TRBV19, with 10 bases identical to TRBD2. The CDR3 has 14 amino acids. The V gene end was trimmed by 1 base and the J gene end by 8 bases; junction bases not matched to a gene: 2. Germline lookup yields CDR1 LNHDA and CDR2 SQIVND (reference sequence).

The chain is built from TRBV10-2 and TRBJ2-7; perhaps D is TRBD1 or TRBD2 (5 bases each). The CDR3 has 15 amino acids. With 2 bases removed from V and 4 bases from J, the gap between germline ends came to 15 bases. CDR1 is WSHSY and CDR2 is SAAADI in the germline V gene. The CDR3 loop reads CASSEALGELYEQYF. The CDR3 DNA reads TGCGCCAGCAGTGAGGCTCTGGGGGAGCTATACGAGCAGTACTTC.

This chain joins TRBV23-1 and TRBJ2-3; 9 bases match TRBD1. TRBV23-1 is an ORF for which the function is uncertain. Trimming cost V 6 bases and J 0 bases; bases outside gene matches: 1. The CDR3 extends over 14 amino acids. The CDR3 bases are TGCGCCAGCAGAGGACAGGGGAGCACAGATACGCAGTATTTT. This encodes CASRGQGSTDTQYF.

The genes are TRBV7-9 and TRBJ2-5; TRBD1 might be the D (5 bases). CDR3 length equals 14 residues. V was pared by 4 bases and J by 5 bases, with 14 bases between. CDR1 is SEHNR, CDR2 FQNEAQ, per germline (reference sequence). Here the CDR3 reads CASSSSTGRETQYF. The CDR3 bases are TGTGCCAGCAGCTCCAGTACAGGACGGGAGACCCAGTACTTC.